Listed below are T cell receptor beta chains from one sample, sequenced in a study of cytomegalovirus exposure and HLA in healthy donors. TCRdb keeps only in-frame clones here, not all; method: immunoSEQ multiplex PCR. The sample contains 100,000 to 120,000 clones, around 66% of which appear only once. The specimen was PBMCs. The receptor set was obtained from a man aged 18 to 35 in good health and CMV-seropositive. The CDR3 runs from the conserved cysteine through the conserved F or W. Fields, in order: J gene, V gene, CDR3 protein.

J: TRBJ2-5; V: TRBV5-4; CDR3: CASRPGLAETYQETQYF
J: TRBJ2-5; V: TRBV4-1; CDR3: CASSPGGRETQYF
J: TRBJ1-1; V: TRBV6-6; CDR3: CASSTRQGDTEAFF
J: TRBJ1-1; V: TRBV18; CDR3: CASSPTGGHGTEAFF
J: TRBJ1-1; V: TRBV10-3; CDR3: CATQGQVEAFF
J: TRBJ1-5; V: TRBV19; CDR3: CASLRDRGGNQPQHF
J: TRBJ2-3; V: TRBV5-5; CDR3: CASKRTGTSTDTQYF
J: TRBJ1-1; V: TRBV13; CDR3: CASSLVLGGTANTEAFF
J: TRBJ1-3; V: TRBV5-1; CDR3: CASSLAGRGEGNTIYF
J: TRBJ2-1; V: TRBV25-1; CDR3: CASSDPVAGGPNEQFF
J: TRBJ2-5; V: TRBV29-1; CDR3: CSAAEETQYF
J: TRBJ1-6; V: TRBV2; CDR3: CASSPDRARAPLHF
J: TRBJ2-5; V: TRBV30; CDR3: CAWRADSQETQYF
J: TRBJ1-3; V: TRBV28; CDR3: CASWAGGVSGNTIYF
J: TRBJ1-2; V: TRBV19; CDR3: CASRPQVALYGYTF
J: TRBJ2-3; V: TRBV5-4; CDR3: CASSLARGGTDTQYF
J: TRBJ1-5; V: TRBV6-5; CDR3: CASQRFLGQPQHF
J: TRBJ2-7; V: TRBV11-2; CDR3: CASSSSGFPSYEQYF
J: TRBJ2-1; V: TRBV2; CDR3: CASSELAIDEQFF
J: TRBJ2-2; V: TRBV7-9; CDR3: CASSFQGKNEELFF
J: TRBJ1-5; V: TRBV2; CDR3: CASSVWEGNQPQHF
J: TRBJ2-3; V: TRBV5-4; CDR3: CASSWSGGSYTDTQYF
J: TRBJ1-6; V: TRBV5-1; CDR3: CASSLGGQDPTNSPLHF
J: TRBJ2-1; V: TRBV5-6; CDR3: CASTQYNEQFF
J: TRBJ2-5; V: TRBV7-8; CDR3: CASSLKGDQETQYF
J: TRBJ1-1; V: TRBV7-6; CDR3: CASSLDVSGGTEAFF
J: TRBJ1-3; V: TRBV7-9; CDR3: CASSSVSGNTIYF
J: TRBJ2-4; V: TRBV7-2; CDR3: CASSFGQGGNIQYF
J: TRBJ1-1; V: TRBV19; CDR3: CASTDRDYKNTEAFF